This is a list of T cell receptor beta chains from one sample in a study of CD8 T cells in ankylosing spondylitis. Using its own MiXCR run on the 5' RACE reads, TCRdb lists one record per CDR3 protein. Of 200,000 to 250,000 distinct CDR3 sequences listed, around 16% are singletons. Sequencing was done on a sample of blood, either unsorted or a sorted T cell fraction (not recorded which). The source is a male donor with ankylosing spondylitis. CDR3s include the opening cysteine and the closing phenylalanine or tryptophan.

j_gene,v_gene,CDR3aa
TRBJ2-7,TRBV12-3/TRBV12-4,CASRGPGHSSYEQYF
TRBJ2-1,TRBV27,CASSFGSPGPNEQFF
TRBJ1-3,TRBV7-9,CASSLEAPGAHGNTIYF
TRBJ2-5,TRBV6-2/TRBV6-3,CASSWASGGEETQYF
TRBJ2-7,TRBV4-1,CASSQDSQGGFYEQYF
TRBJ2-7,TRBV30,CAFRGRGTREQYF
TRBJ2-3,TRBV6-5,CASSYYAGSTDTQYF
TRBJ1-4,TRBV7-9,CASSFSEPNEKLFF
TRBJ2-3,TRBV11-2,CASSLTGSHTDTQYF
TRBJ2-2,TRBV7-9,CASSLVTGGVPGELFF
TRBJ2-5,TRBV5-6,CASRSMDWETQYF
TRBJ2-1,TRBV3-1,CASSQGLAGPTEQFF
TRBJ1-4,TRBV20-1,CSAREVTDATNEKLFF
TRBJ1-1,TRBV20-1,CSARDLGLNTEAFF
TRBJ1-1,TRBV27,CASSFIGTGGWAFF
TRBJ2-3,TRBV13,CASSLPGGEAWADTQYF
TRBJ2-6,TRBV3-1,CASSQEMGGGANVLTF
TRBJ1-5,TRBV7-8,CASSLTGSNQPQHF
TRBJ2-7,TRBV12-3/TRBV12-4,CASSSLRTGPSYEQYF
TRBJ2-1,TRBV19,CASSSGGGYNEQFF
TRBJ1-1,TRBV7-9,CASRGRMLDTEAFF
TRBJ2-5,TRBV10-2,CASSDRGLETQYF
TRBJ2-7,TRBV20-1,CSARDAGYEQYF
TRBJ2-1,TRBV10-3,CAIRPHLIRGGEQFF
TRBJ2-3,TRBV2,CASREPGLDSTDTQYF
TRBJ2-1,TRBV6-1,CASSLYRDGQRNEQFF
TRBJ1-2,TRBV4-1,CASSQDRSYGYTF
TRBJ1-2,TRBV6-1,CASSPGGQYGYTF
TRBJ2-5,TRBV12-3/TRBV12-4,CASNLPGLEETQYF
TRBJ2-7,TRBV11-2,CASSLGKIYEQYF
TRBJ2-3,TRBV4-3,CASSQRRREWSTDTQYF
TRBJ2-3,TRBV24-1,CATSDSGLAESTDTQYF
TRBJ2-1,TRBV9,CASSARLEEGYNEQFF
TRBJ2-3,TRBV12-3/TRBV12-4,CASRTDSTDTQYF
TRBJ1-3,TRBV12-3/TRBV12-4,CASSLSSGNTIYF
TRBJ2-2,TRBV4-1,CASSQLAGGGTGELFF
TRBJ1-1,TRBV9,CASSVGSPGPKGAFF
TRBJ2-2,TRBV12-3/TRBV12-4,CASTQLAPRPGELFF
TRBJ2-1,TRBV4-1,CASSQGTSGSPEQFF
TRBJ2-7,TRBV4-1,CASSQVLKGASYEQYF
TRBJ1-2,TRBV7-2,CASSLPVETFSGYTF
TRBJ2-1,TRBV27,CANQNLGGNEQFF
TRBJ1-2,TRBV4-1,CASSQEKPGDWDGYTF
TRBJ1-5,TRBV12-3/TRBV12-4,CASSSGVFNQPQHF
TRBJ1-1,TRBV29-1,CSAEGGFTEAFF
TRBJ2-1,TRBV5-1,CASSLAGGGLNEQFF
TRBJ2-1,TRBV6-5,CASSYDNRNEQFF
TRBJ1-1,TRBV27,CASSLGAGTWSFF
TRBJ2-1,TRBV4-3,CASSQERVSYNEQFF
TRBJ2-1,TRBV20-1,CSARQETGTGVDEQFF
TRBJ2-7,TRBV10-2,CASKGPASYEQYF
TRBJ1-1,TRBV4-2,CASSHGQGVYTEAFF